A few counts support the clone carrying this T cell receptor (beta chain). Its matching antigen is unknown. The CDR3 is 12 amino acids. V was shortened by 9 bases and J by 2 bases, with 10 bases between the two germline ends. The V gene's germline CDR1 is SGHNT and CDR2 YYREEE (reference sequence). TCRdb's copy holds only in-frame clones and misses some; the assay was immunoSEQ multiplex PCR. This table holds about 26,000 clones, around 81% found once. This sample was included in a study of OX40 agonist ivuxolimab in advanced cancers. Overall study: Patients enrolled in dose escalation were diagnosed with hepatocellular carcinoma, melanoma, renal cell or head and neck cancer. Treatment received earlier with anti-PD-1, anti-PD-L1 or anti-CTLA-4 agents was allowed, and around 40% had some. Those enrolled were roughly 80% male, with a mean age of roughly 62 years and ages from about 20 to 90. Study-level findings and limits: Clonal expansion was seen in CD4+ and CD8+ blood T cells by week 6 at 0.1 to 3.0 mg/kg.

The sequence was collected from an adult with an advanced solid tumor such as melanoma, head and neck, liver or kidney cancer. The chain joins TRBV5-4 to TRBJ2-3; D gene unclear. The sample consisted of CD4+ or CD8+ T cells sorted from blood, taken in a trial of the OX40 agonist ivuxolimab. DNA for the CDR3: TGTGCCACACAGACCGACACAGATACGCAGTATTTT. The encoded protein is CATQTDTDTQYF.